The next 12 T cell receptor beta chains were all read from a single sample in a study of control samples from healthy donors and cancer patients. Assay: immunoSEQ multiplex PCR; the TCRdb copy retains only in-frame clones and omits some. The sample consists of about 180,000 clones, around 89% of them appearing once. The sample was blood. The source is a woman aged 45-65 years in good health.

This chain uses TRBV19 with TRBJ1-5; the D is unclear. Germline-derived CDR1 and CDR2 are LNHDA and SQIVND (reference sequence). Trimming stripped 8 bases from V and 6 bases from J, with 23 bases between. The CDR3 is 16 residues long. CDR3 bases: TGTGCCAGTCGCGCTCTCGGTCCAGGCTTTGCTCAGCCCCAGCATTTT. It specifies CASRALGPGFAQPQHF.

Written as DNA, the CDR3 is TGTGCCAGCAGTTCGGGATATAATTCACCCCTCCACTTT. Protein: CASSSGYNSPLHF. The chain employs TRBV6-5 and TRBJ1-6; D unresolved. Trimming left V 4 bases short and J 4 bases short, with 5 bases between. This CDR3 spans 13 amino acids. Germline V lookup: CDR1 MNHEY, CDR2 SVGAGI.

The rearrangement uses TRBV28 and TRBJ1-1, with D uncertain. Trimming left V 7 bases short and J 4 bases short, with 13 bases between. The CDR3 runs to 13 residues. From germline, CDR1 is MDHEN and CDR2 SYDVKM. The CDR3 nucleotides are TGTGCCAGCATCGCGGGCGCTGGCACTGAAGCTTTCTTT. This sequence encodes CASIAGAGTEAFF. Using reference TRBV28 and TRBJ1-1 for the parts outside the CDR3, the full variable domain is DVKVTQSSRYLVKRTGEKVFLECVQDMDHENMFWYRQDPGLGLRLIYFSYDVKMKEKGDIPEGYSVSREKKERFSLILESASTNQTSMYLCASIAGAGTEAFFGQGTRLTVV.

The rearrangement uses TRBV12-3 or TRBV12-4 and TRBJ2-2; D not certain. The CDR3 consists of 11 residues. V was shortened by 7 bases and J by 1 base, with 1 base between the two germline ends. The CDR3 DNA reads as TGTGCCAGCAAGAACACCGGGGAGCTGTTTTTT. This translates into CASKNTGELFF.

J is TRBJ2-7 and V is TRBV13, with 12 bases lining up with TRBD2. With 5 bases clipped from V and 6 bases from J, the junction kept 2 bases outside the gene matches. The V gene's germline CDR1 is PRHDT and CDR2 FYEKMQ (reference sequence). The CDR3 sequence is 13 residues long. The CDR3 reads CASSRGLAGEQYF. CDR3 nucleotide sequence: TGTGCCAGCAGCCGGGGACTAGCGGGCGAGCAGTACTTC.

V is TRBV27 and J is TRBJ1-4; possibly TRBD1 for D (5 bases). This CDR3 comprises 14 residues. Trimming pared 2 bases from V and 3 bases from J, leaving 7 bases between. The germline V gene encodes CDR1 MNHEY and CDR2 SMNVEV (reference sequence). In DNA, the CDR3 is TGTGCCAGCAGTTTACTGGGGGCTAATGAAAAACTGTTTTTT. It is translated as CASSLLGANEKLFF.

The chain employs TRBV6-2 or TRBV6-3 and TRBJ1-5, with D unclear. The CDR3 runs to 16 residues. Per the germline V gene, CDR1 is MNHEY and CDR2 is SVGEGT. V lost 2 bases, J lost 1 base, and 12 bases lay in between. As DNA, the CDR3 is TGTGCCAGCAGTTACGGCTTGGCACAAAGCAATCAGCCCCAGCATTTT. It codes for CASSYGLAQSNQPQHF.

As for this clone: Other DNA sequences in the sample encode the same CDR3. The chain combines TRBV7-2 with TRBJ1-3; 7 bases are shared with TRBD1. CDR1 is SGHTA and CDR2 is FQGNSA in the germline V gene. V was clipped by 1 base and J by 4 bases; unmatched bases: 4. The CDR3 has 15 residues. The CDR3 sequence is CASSLDRGGGNTIYF. CDR3 coding DNA: TGTGCCAGCAGCTTAGACAGGGGAGGGGGAAACACCATATATTTT. Using reference TRBV7-2 and TRBJ1-3 for the parts outside the CDR3, the full variable domain is GAGVSQSPSNKVTEKGKDVELRCDPISGHTALYWYRQSLGQGLEFLIYFQGNSAPDKSGLPSDRFSAERTGGSVSTLTIQRTQQEDSAVYLCASSLDRGGGNTIYFGEGSWLTVV.

CDR3: CASSSEVSGNTIYF. CDR3 DNA: TGTGCCAGCAGCTCAGAAGTATCTGGAAACACCATATATTTT. The chain is built from TRBV7-9 and TRBJ1-3; D is unresolved. The CDR3 is made up of 14 amino acids. CDR1 SEHNR and CDR2 FQNEAQ come from the germline V gene (reference sequence). Trimming took 4 bases from V and 1 from J, leaving 8 bases between them. Full variable domain (rest looked up from reference TRBV7-9 and TRBJ1-3): DTGVSQNPRHKITKRGQNVTFRCDPISEHNRLYWYRQTLGQGPEFLTYFQNEAQLEKSRLLSDRFSAERPKGSFSTLEIQRTEQGDSAMYLCASSSEVSGNTIYFGEGSWLTVV.

The chain links TRBV6-6 to TRBJ2-5; either TRBD1 or TRBD2 may supply D (5 bases each). The CDR3 is 16 residues long. V shed 4 bases and J shed 2 bases, with 17 bases lying between them. From germline, CDR1 is MNHNY and CDR2 SVGAGI (reference sequence). The CDR3 reads CASSSWTVGEQETQYF. CDR3 nucleotide sequence: TGTGCCAGCAGTTCCTGGACGGTGGGGGAACAAGAGACCCAGTACTTC.

The rearrangement uses TRBV29-1 and TRBJ2-1, with 7 nucleotides matching TRBD1. The CDR3 is 14 amino acids. Trimming cost V 4 bases and J 2 bases; bases outside gene matches: 5. CDR1 SQVTM and CDR2 ANQGSEA come from the germline V gene. CDR3 sequence (DNA): TGCAGCGTTGGATGGACAGGCACCTACAATGAGCAGTTCTTC. It is translated as CSVGWTGTYNEQFF.

Only a few counts were recorded for this clone. The rearrangement joins TRBV15 to TRBJ1-1, with D perhaps matching TRBD1 (5 bases). The CDR3 has 14 residues. Per germline, CDR1 LNHNV and CDR2 YYDKDF (reference sequence). V lost 2 bases to trimming and J lost 3 bases, with 10 bases between them. CDR3 DNA sequence: TGTGCCACCAGCAGACCCAGGGTGGACACTGAAGCTTTCTTT. It translates to CATSRPRVDTEAFF.